These 17 T cell receptor beta chains were sequenced from one sample in a study of OX40 agonist ivuxolimab in advanced cancers. Clones were sequenced by immunoSEQ multiplex PCR, and TCRdb holds only the in-frame ones, with some missing. The data hold around 94,000 clones, with roughly 90% observed a single time. This specimen was CD4+ or CD8+ T cells sorted from blood, taken in a trial of the OX40 agonist ivuxolimab. Source of these receptors: an adult with an advanced solid tumor such as melanoma, head and neck, liver or kidney cancer.

This chain joins TRBV6-1 and TRBJ2-5; no firm D call. Germline loops: CDR1 MNHNS, CDR2 SASEGT. The CDR3 extends over 10 amino acids. The V and J ends lost 5 bases and 5 bases respectively, with 3 bases between them. CDR3 nucleotides: TGTGCCAGCAGTAGGGAGACCCAGTACTTC. Encoded protein: CASSRETQYF.

The J gene is TRBJ1-4, the V gene TRBV25-1; TRBD1 matches 11 bases. The junction had 4 bases not matched to a gene; V was cut back by 2 bases and J by 8 bases. From germline, CDR1 is MGHDK and CDR2 SYGVNS. The CDR3 runs to 15 residues. In nucleotides, the CDR3 is TGTGCCAGCAGTGAAAGGGACAGGGGGGAGGAAAAACTGTTTTTT. This encodes CASSERDRGEEKLFF.

The chain recombines TRBV5-6 with TRBJ2-1; D is possibly TRBD1 (6 bases). Germline loops: CDR1 SGHDT, CDR2 YYEEEE. The CDR3 runs to 12 residues. The ends were cut back, 0 bases at V and 13 bases at J, with 11 bases in the middle. The CDR3 DNA reads as TGTGCCAGCAGCTTGGGGCAGGGGCTTCAGTTCTTC. The encoded protein is CASSLGQGLQFF.

The chain recombines TRBV4-1 with TRBJ2-1, with TRBD2 matching 7 bases. The germline gives CDR1 MGHRA, CDR2 YSYEKL. Germline trimming cut 0 bases from V and 4 bases from J; bases unmatched to any gene: 9. The CDR3 runs to 17 residues. CDR3 loop: CASSQEIASGTYNEQFF. CDR3 bases: TGCGCCAGCAGCCAAGAAATAGCTAGCGGAACATACAATGAGCAGTTCTTC.

The chain links TRBV6-1 to TRBJ1-4, with 8 bases fitting TRBD1. The CDR3 runs to 14 residues. Unmatched junction bases numbered 5, after V lost 10 bases and J lost 1 base. Germline loops: CDR1 MNHNS, CDR2 SASEGT. In DNA form, the CDR3 reads TGTGCCATAGGGACAGGACTAACTAATGAAAAACTGTTTTTT. Protein sequence: CAIGTGLTNEKLFF.

The rearrangement joins TRBV7-2 to TRBJ2-7; weak D call: TRBD1 (6 bases). The CDR3 is made up of 14 amino acids. Trimming cost V 4 bases and J 3 bases, with 13 bases left between them. Germline V gene lookup returns CDR1 SGHTA and CDR2 FQGNSA. CDR3 sequence reads: CASSSRGYFYEQYF. CDR3 nucleotide sequence: TGTGCCAGCAGCTCCAGGGGTTACTTCTACGAGCAGTACTTC.

The gene calls are TRBV5-5 and TRBJ2-1; D is undetermined. The CDR3 is 15 residues long. Germline-derived CDR1 and CDR2 are SGHKS and YYEKEE (reference sequence). V shed 0 bases and J shed 0 bases, with 7 bases lying between them. The CDR3 spells CASSLELISYNEQFF. CDR3 DNA: TGTGCCAGCAGCTTGGAGCTGATCTCCTACAATGAGCAGTTCTTC.

The chain joins TRBV27 to TRBJ1-4, with 11 nucleotides matching TRBD1. The CDR3 contains 14 residues. Germline V gives CDR1 MNHEY, CDR2 SMNVEV (reference sequence). The V and J ends lost 2 bases and 10 bases, in that order; junction bases with no gene match: 3. CDR3 sequence: CASSLGQGATKLFF. In DNA, the CDR3 is TGTGCCAGCAGTTTAGGACAGGGGGCCACAAAACTGTTTTTT. Complete variable domain (other parts from reference TRBV27 and TRBJ1-4): EAQVTQNPRYLITVTGKKLTVTCSQNMNHEYMSWYRQDPGLGLRQIYYSMNVEVTDKGDVPEGYKVSRKEKRNFPLILESPSPNQTSLYFCASSLGQGATKLFFGSGTQLSVL.

This clone was recorded once. The V gene is TRBV5-8, the J gene TRBJ2-3, with 12 bases matching TRBD2. CDR1 and CDR2 from the germline V gene are SGHTS and YDEGEE. This CDR3 is 17 amino acids long. V was clipped by 0 bases and J by 5 bases; unmatched bases: 7. The CDR3, as DNA: TGTGCCAGCAGCTTGGAGCTAGCGGGGGGGCCTGGAGATACGCAGTATTTT. The encoded protein is CASSLELAGGPGDTQYF.

The chain joins TRBV14 to TRBJ2-1; a possible D gene is TRBD1 (6 bases). V shed 2 bases and J shed 4 bases, with 6 bases lying between them. Per germline, CDR1 SGHDN and CDR2 FVKESK. CDR3 length equals 13 residues. The CDR3, as DNA: TGTGCCAGCAGCCAAACAGGGTACAATGAGCAGTTCTTC. The encoded protein is CASSQTGYNEQFF.

The chain recombines TRBV25-1 with TRBJ1-1; D is possibly TRBD1 (5 bases). CDR3 size: 16 residues. V was clipped by 7 bases and J by 5 bases, with 23 bases between them. Per germline, CDR1 MGHDK and CDR2 SYGVNS. CDR3 sequence: CASTLGTEAWGTEAFF. DNA of the CDR3: TGTGCCAGCACCTTAGGGACCGAAGCTTGGGGTACTGAAGCTTTCTTT.

The chain recombines TRBV5-8 with TRBJ2-3; 11 positions agree with TRBD2. Germline V gene sequence: CDR1 SGHTS, CDR2 YDEGEE. The CDR3 is 16 amino acids. Germline trimming cut 2 bases from V and 3 bases from J; bases unmatched to any gene: 5. CDR3 residues: CASSLGSGGATDTQYF. Written as DNA, the CDR3 is TGTGCCAGCAGCTTAGGTAGCGGGGGGGCAACAGATACGCAGTATTTT.

This sequence joins TRBV12-5 and TRBJ1-3; D gene uncertain. The germline V gene has CDR1 LGHNT and CDR2 FRNRAP. The CDR3 is 14 amino acids. Trimming stripped 8 bases from V and 0 bases from J, with 11 bases between. The CDR3 spells CASSGIRSGNTIYF. The CDR3 coding sequence is TGTGCTAGTTCCGGGATACGCTCTGGAAACACCATATATTTT.

The chain is built from TRBV11-2 and TRBJ2-5; 8 bases are shared with TRBD1. This CDR3 spans 15 amino acids. The V gene end was trimmed by 5 bases and the J gene end by 5 bases; junction bases not matched to a gene: 10. Germline CDR1 and CDR2: SGHAT and FQNNGV. CDR3 nucleotide sequence: TGTGCCAGCAGCCACCGTATCCGGGACAGGGAGACCCAGTACTTC. As protein: CASSHRIRDRETQYF.

The DNA for the CDR3 is TGTGCCAGCAGTGAATCGGGGGCCCCTTATGGCTACACCTTC. It translates to CASSESGAPYGYTF. V usage is TRBV2 and J usage is TRBJ1-2; D might be TRBD1 (6 bases). The germline gives CDR1 SNHLY, CDR2 FYNNEI. This CDR3 spans 14 amino acids. The V end lost 2 bases, the J end lost 5 bases, and 12 bases lay between the germline ends.

The count of this clone is one. V is TRBV6-1 and J is TRBJ2-7, with D tentatively TRBD1 (5 bases). This CDR3 is built from 14 residues. Germline-derived CDR1 and CDR2 are MNHNS and SASEGT. V gave up 1 base and J gave up 3 bases, with 10 bases separating them. CDR3 sequence (DNA): TGTGCCAGCAGTGAAGGGCAGGGAAGCTACGAGCAGTACTTC. This sequence encodes CASSEGQGSYEQYF.

This clone was counted a single time. DNA for the CDR3: TGTGCCAGCAGGATCTCAGGGGGCTCCCCCCAACTGTTTTTT. As protein: CASRISGGSPQLFF. V gene TRBV2 combines with J gene TRBJ1-4, with 8 positions matching TRBD1. CDR1 SNHLY and CDR2 FYNNEI come from the germline V gene. V lost 6 bases to trimming and J lost 12 bases; unmatched junction nucleotides: 12. The CDR3 has 14 residues.